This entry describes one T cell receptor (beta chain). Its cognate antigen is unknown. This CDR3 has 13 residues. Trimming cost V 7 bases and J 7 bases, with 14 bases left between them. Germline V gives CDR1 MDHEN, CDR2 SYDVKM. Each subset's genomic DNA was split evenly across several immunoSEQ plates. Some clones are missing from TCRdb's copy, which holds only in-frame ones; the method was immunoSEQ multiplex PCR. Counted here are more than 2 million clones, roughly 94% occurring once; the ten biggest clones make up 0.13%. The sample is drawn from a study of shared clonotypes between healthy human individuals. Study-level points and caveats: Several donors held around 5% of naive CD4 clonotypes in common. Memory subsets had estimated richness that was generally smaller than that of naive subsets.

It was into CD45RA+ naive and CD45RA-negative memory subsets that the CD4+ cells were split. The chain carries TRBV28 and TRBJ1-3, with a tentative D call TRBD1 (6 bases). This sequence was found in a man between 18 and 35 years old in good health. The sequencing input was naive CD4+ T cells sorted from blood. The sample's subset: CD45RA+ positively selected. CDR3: CASKGGVGNTIYF. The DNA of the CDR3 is TGTGCCAGCAAGGGGGGGGTTGGGAACACCATATATTTT.